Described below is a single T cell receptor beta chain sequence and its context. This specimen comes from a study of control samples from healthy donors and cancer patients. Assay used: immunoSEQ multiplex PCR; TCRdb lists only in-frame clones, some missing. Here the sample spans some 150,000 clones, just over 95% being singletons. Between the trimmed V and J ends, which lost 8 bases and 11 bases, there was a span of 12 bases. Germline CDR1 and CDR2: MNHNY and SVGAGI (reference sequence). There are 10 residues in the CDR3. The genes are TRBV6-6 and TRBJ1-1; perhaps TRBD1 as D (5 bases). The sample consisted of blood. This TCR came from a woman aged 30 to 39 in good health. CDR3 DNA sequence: TGTGCCAGCGGGGACCTGGGTGCTTTCTTT. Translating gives CASGDLGAFF.